The subject of this entry is one T cell receptor beta chain. At least ten counts were recorded for this clonotype. No antigen is known for it. Per-nucleotide qualities are absent, and no much larger clonotype sits a single base away. According to the study, the label for this sample's treatment or condition signals: allogeneic hematopoietic cell transplantation with graft depleted of TCRalphabeta T cells and CD19 B cells. The transplant recipients were children given TCRalphabeta/CD19-depleted allogeneic hematopoietic cell grafts. Receptors were amplified or captured by PCR. Reads for this sample came from an Illumina HiSeq 2500. Molecular barcoding was employed in the preparation of TCR libraries, with unique molecular identifiers being used to normalize TCRbeta repertoire quantification. Using fastp at Q25 and MiXCR, TCRdb reprocessed the public reads and kept productive beta chains. Rows matching on CDR3 protein sequence are summarized as one entry with the most common DNA and genes. The sample yields about 290,000 distinct CDR3 sequences; 10% were counted once. The ten largest clones add up to just under 7.5% of the sample.

The data originate from a study of T-cell reconstitution after alpha-beta-depleted transplantation in children (dated by TCRdb to about 2016). Background for the entire study: Using TCR repertoire profiling, the study quantitatively followed how T-cell immune reconstitution unfolded in children after TCRalphabeta/CD19-depleted allogeneic hematopoietic cell transplantation.

Paper-wide results and their limitations: In some patients, the high TCRbeta diversity seen at day 60 was put down to recipient T cells and intrathymic progenitors that had survived conditioning. About two months after transplant, the apparently early recovery of alphabetaT-cell counts reportedly depended on just several hundred clones that had expanded rapidly and came from non-depleted graft cells. Hyperexpanded clone frequencies declined over subsequent months; after one year, T-cell counts and TCRbeta diversity were mostly attributed to newly produced T cells.

V and J lose 2 bases and 10 bases, and a span of 11 bases separates them. Taken from cysteine to phenylalanine, the CDR3 has 13 residues. CDR3 DNA only is kept here, 39 bases in frame from base 1. The TCR originated in a boy in the first two years of life with acute myeloid leukemia, due to receive a stem cell transplant. Source: PBMCs, taken before TCRalphabeta/CD19-depleted stem cell transplant. The V gene is TRBV12-3 or TRBV12-4 and the J gene is TRBJ1-4, with the D gene call left open. The CDR3 protein sequence reads: CASSLWVSGKLFF. Read as DNA, the sequence is TGTGCCAGCAGTTTATGGGTGTCGGGAAAACTGTTTTTT.